A selection of T cell receptor beta chains follows, all from one sample in a study of cytomegalovirus exposure and HLA in healthy donors. TCRdb keeps only in-frame clones here, not all; method: immunoSEQ multiplex PCR. The top ten hold approximately 1.4% of the sample, which has over 150,000 clones, roughly 78% seen once. Sequencing was carried out using PBMCs. The receptors were gathered from a girl aged 10-17 years in good health and CMV-seropositive. CDR3s include the opening cysteine and the closing phenylalanine or tryptophan. The D gene is left open where the match is weak. Size is stated for part of the rows, as once, few or many counts, or as a class when the clone is expanded.

j_gene | v_gene | abundance | d_gene | CDR3nt | CDR3aa
TRBJ2-4 | TRBV5-5 | few | - | TGTGCCAGCAGCCGGGGGTCGGAAAACATTCAGTACTTC | CASSRGSENIQYF
TRBJ1-1 | TRBV2 | - | - | TGTGCCAGCAGTGAAGATTCCAGGGCGGGGGAGGCTGAAGCTTTCTTT | CASSEDSRAGEAEAFF
TRBJ2-1 | TRBV5-6 | - | TRBD2 | TGTGCCAGCAGCGTTCTAGCGGGGCCAACCTACAATGAGCAGTTCTTC | CASSVLAGPTYNEQFF
TRBJ2-1 | TRBV11-2 | - | - | TGTGCCAGCACGCAACAGGGTAACACTGAGCAGTTCTTC | CASTQQGNTEQFF
TRBJ2-7 | TRBV7-2 | - | TRBD1 | TGTGCCAGCAGCACCCGACAGGGGGAAGTCGGCCAGTACTTC | CASSTRQGEVGQYF
TRBJ2-2 | TRBV5-6 | - | - | TGTGCCAGCAGCCCCCTCGAGGGGGACACCGGGGAGCTGTTTTTT | CASSPLEGDTGELFF
TRBJ1-6 | TRBV5-4 | - | TRBD1 | TGTGCCAGCAGCTTCCTAACCGGGACAGTTAATTCACCCCTCCACTTT | CASSFLTGTVNSPLHF
TRBJ1-6 | TRBV19 | once | TRBD1 | TGTGCCAGTAGTGGCCGGACAGGGGCAAATTCACCCCTCCACTTT | CASSGRTGANSPLHF
TRBJ1-3 | TRBV7-2 | - | TRBD1 | TGTGCCAGCAGCTTAGGGCAGGGGGCCGACTCTGGAAACACCATATATTTT | CASSLGQGADSGNTIYF
TRBJ1-1 | TRBV6-5 | - | - | TGTGCCAGCAGTTACTCGCTCTTCAGGGTGGACACTGAAGCTTTCTTT | CASSYSLFRVDTEAFF
TRBJ1-2 | TRBV15 | - | - | TGTGCCACCAGAGAGGGCCAGGCCGGGGGCTACACCTTC | CATREGQAGGYTF
TRBJ2-5 | TRBV10-3 | - | TRBD2 | TGTGCCATCAGGCCCGGGACTAGCGGGGTTGGGGGGCAAGAGACCCAGTACTTC | CAIRPGTSGVGGQETQYF
TRBJ1-5 | TRBV7-8 | - | - | TGTGCCAGCAGCTTAGGGGGGGGAAGACAGCCCCAGCATTTT | CASSLGGGRQPQHF
TRBJ2-7 | TRBV5-1 | - | TRBD1 | TGCGCCAGCAGCCGGACAGGGAGCGACGAGCAGTACTTC | CASSRTGSDEQYF
TRBJ1-1 | TRBV19 | - | TRBD1 | TGTGCCAGTAGTACAACAGGGACAGCTGAAGCTTTCTTT | CASSTTGTAEAFF
TRBJ2-5 | TRBV18 | few | TRBD1 | TGTGCCAGCTGTCGGACAGGGGGCCAAGAGACCCAGTACTTC | CASCRTGGQETQYF
TRBJ2-7 | TRBV28 | once | - | TGTGCCAGCAGTTTCTCGAGGGGGGGTTACGAGCAGTACTTC | CASSFSRGGYEQYF
TRBJ2-7 | TRBV14 | - | TRBD1 | TGTGCCAGCAGCCAAGACTCAGGGGGCTTAAGGGAGCAGTACTTC | CASSQDSGGLREQYF
TRBJ1-2 | TRBV5-5 | - | - | TGTGCCAGCAGCTTGGATCTAAACCGGAACTATGGCTACACCTTC | CASSLDLNRNYGYTF
TRBJ1-5 | TRBV15 | once | TRBD1 | TGTGCCACCAGCAGAGATTGGGGGACAGACTACCAGCCCCAGCATTTT | CATSRDWGTDYQPQHF
TRBJ2-1 | TRBV9 | - | - | TGTGCCAGCAGCCCCCCGTTGTCGGGGGTCTACAATGAGCAGTTCTTC | CASSPPLSGVYNEQFF
TRBJ1-5 | TRBV12-5 | - | - | TGTGCTAGTGGTTTGTCCGGACAAAGCAATCAGCCCCAGCATTTT | CASGLSGQSNQPQHF
TRBJ2-5 | TRBV2 | - | - | TGTGCCAGCAGCGCCGGAGAGACCCAGTACTTC | CASSAGETQYF
TRBJ2-2 | TRBV6-5 | once | - | TGTGCCAGCAGTTACGGAGGGAGTAACACCGGGGAGCTGTTTTTT | CASSYGGSNTGELFF
TRBJ2-7 | TRBV2 | few | - | TGTGCCAGCAGTGTGGCAATACCGTACTTC | CASSVAIPYF
TRBJ1-2 | TRBV27 | - | - | TGTGCCAGCAGTCGCCTAGCTAACTATGGCTACACCTTC | CASSRLANYGYTF
TRBJ1-2 | TRBV4-3 | - | - | TGCGCCAGCAGCTCGGGGGAGGTCTCGAGCGGCTACACCTTC | CASSSGEVSSGYTF
TRBJ1-2 | TRBV7-2 | - | - | TGTGCCAGCAGCTCCTACCGGGAGAACGGCTACACCTTC | CASSSYRENGYTF
TRBJ1-5 | TRBV5-5 | - | TRBD1 | TGTGCCAGCAGCTTGGATCAGGGGGGCAATCAGCCCCAGCATTTT | CASSLDQGGNQPQHF
TRBJ2-7 | TRBV11-3 | - | - | TGTGCCAGCGAGGCGGGTACTTCCTACGAGCAGTACTTC | CASEAGTSYEQYF